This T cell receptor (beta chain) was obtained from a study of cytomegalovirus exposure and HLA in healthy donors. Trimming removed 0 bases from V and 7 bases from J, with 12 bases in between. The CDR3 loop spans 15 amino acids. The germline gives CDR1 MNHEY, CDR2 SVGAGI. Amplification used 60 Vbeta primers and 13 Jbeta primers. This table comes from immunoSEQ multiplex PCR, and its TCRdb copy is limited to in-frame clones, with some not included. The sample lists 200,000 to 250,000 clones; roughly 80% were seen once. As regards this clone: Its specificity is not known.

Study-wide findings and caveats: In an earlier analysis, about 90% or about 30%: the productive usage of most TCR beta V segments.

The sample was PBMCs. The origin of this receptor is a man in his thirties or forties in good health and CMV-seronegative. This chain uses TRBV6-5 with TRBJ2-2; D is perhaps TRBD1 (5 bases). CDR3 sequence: CASSYSTQVGGELFF. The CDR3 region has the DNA TGTGCCAGCAGTTACTCGACACAGGTTGGCGGGGAGCTGTTTTTT.